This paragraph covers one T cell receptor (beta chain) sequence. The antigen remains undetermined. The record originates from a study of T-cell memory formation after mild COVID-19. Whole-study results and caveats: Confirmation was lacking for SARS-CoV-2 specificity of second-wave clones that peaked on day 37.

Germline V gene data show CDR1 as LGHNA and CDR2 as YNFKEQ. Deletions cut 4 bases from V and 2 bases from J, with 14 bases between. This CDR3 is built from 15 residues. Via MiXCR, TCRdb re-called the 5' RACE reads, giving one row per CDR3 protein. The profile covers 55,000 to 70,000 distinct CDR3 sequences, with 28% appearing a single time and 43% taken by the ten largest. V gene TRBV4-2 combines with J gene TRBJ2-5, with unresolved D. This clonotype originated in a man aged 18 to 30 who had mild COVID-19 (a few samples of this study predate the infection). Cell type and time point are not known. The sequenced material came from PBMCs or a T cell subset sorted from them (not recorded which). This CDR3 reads CASSPRSMTQETQYF. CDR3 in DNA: TGTGCCAGCAGCCCCCGGAGTATGACGCAAGAGACCCAGTACTTC.